Following are 7 T cell receptor beta chains from one sample sequenced in a study of T cell responses to AZD1222 COVID-19 vaccine. Produced via immunoSEQ multiplex PCR; TCRdb's table is partial and in-frame only. The sample carries around 100,000 clones, around 90% recorded once. Specimen: peripheral blood, collected 28 days after the second AZD1222 dose. The source of these receptors is an adult who received the AZD1222 COVID-19 vaccine.

Here the CDR3 DNA reads TGTGCCATCAGTGAGGCAACTAATGAAAAACTGTTTTTT. Encoded protein: CAISEATNEKLFF. The chain employs TRBV10-3 and TRBJ1-4; D is unresolved. The CDR3 length is 13 residues. Germline V gene sequence: CDR1 ENHRY, CDR2 SYGVKD. Trimming removed 2 bases at V and 0 bases at J, with 1 base between.

This clone was seen once. V is TRBV10-1 and J is TRBJ2-1, with 7 bases that match TRBD2. CDR1 is WNHNN and CDR2 is SYGVQD in the germline V gene (reference sequence). CDR3 length equals 14 residues. The CDR3 nucleotides are TGCGAAGCCCGAGGTTGGGAGGGCCGGAATGAGCAGTTCTTC. Amino acids: CEARGWEGRNEQFF.

V and J are TRBV4-2 and TRBJ1-5; D gene ambiguous. V shed 5 bases and J shed 4 bases, with 9 bases lying between them. Germline V CDR1 and CDR2: LGHNA, YNFKEQ. CDR3 size: 13 residues. As DNA, the CDR3 is TGTGCCAGCAGCGAGACCCTAAATCAGCCCCAGCATTTT. The encoded protein is CASSETLNQPQHF.

In this sample, this clone turned up once. The chain joins TRBV11-2 to TRBJ2-1; 10 nucleotides match TRBD2. Germline V gene data show CDR1 as SGHAT and CDR2 as FQNNGV. V shed 1 base and J 3 bases; nucleotides not matched to a gene: 12. The CDR3 runs 19 residues. CDR3 sequence reads: CASSLVGLAASPDYNEQFF. In DNA, the CDR3 is TGTGCCAGCAGCTTAGTAGGACTAGCGGCCTCCCCGGACTACAATGAGCAGTTCTTC.

The chain couples TRBV27 to TRBJ1-5; possible D gene TRBD1, 6 bases. Trimming shortened V by 5 bases and J by 5 bases, and 13 bases separated the two germline ends. This CDR3 contains 14 residues. Germline V gives CDR1 MNHEY, CDR2 SMNVEV (reference sequence). For the CDR3, the DNA is TGTGCCAGCAGTCCTAGGACAGAATATCAGCCCCAGCATTTT. This codes for CASSPRTEYQPQHF.

The V gene is TRBV27, the J gene TRBJ2-1; TRBD2 matches 8 bases. Trimming removed 4 bases from V and 8 bases from J; junction bases left unmatched: 13. Germline lookup yields CDR1 MNHEY and CDR2 SMNVEV (reference sequence). The CDR3 is 16 amino acids. The DNA for the CDR3 is TGTGCCAGCAGTTCCCCCCTCCGGGAGGGCTTCGATGAGCAGTTCTTC. Protein sequence: CASSSPLREGFDEQFF.

This clone was detected only once. The V and J genes are TRBV6-1 and TRBJ1-5; D not resolved. V lost 10 bases, J lost 1 base, and 14 bases lay in between. The CDR3 totals 14 residues. Germline-derived CDR1 and CDR2 are MNHNS and SASEGT. CDR3 residues: CATDPRRSNQPQHF. The CDR3 nucleotides read TGTGCCACCGACCCCCGACGGAGCAATCAGCCCCAGCATTTT.